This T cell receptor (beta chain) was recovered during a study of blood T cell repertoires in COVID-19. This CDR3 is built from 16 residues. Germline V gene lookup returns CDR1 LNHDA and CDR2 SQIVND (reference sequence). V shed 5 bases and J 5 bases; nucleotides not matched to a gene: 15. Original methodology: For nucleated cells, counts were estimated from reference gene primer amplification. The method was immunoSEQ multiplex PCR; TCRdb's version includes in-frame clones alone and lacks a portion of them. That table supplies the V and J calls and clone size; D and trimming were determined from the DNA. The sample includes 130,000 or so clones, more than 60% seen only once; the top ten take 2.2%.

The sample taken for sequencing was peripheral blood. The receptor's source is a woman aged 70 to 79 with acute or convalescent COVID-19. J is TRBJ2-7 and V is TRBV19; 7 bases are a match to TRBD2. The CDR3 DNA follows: TGTGCCAGTAGTCCGACCGGGACTACCAAGTTCCACGAGCAGTACTTC. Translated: CASSPTGTTKFHEQYF.